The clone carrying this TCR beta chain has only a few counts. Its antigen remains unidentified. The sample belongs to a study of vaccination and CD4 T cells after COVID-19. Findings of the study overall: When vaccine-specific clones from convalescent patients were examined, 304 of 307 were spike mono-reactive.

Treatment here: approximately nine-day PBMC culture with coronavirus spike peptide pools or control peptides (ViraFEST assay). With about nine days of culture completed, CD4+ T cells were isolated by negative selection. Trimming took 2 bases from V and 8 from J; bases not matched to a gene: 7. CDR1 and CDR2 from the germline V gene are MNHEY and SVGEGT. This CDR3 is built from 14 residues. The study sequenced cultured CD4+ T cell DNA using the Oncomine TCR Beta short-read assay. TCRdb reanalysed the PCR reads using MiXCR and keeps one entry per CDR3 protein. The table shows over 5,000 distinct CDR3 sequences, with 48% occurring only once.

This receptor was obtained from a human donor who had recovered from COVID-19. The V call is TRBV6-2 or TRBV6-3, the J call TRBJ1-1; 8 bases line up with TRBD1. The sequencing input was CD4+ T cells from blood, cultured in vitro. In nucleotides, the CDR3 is TGTGCCAGCAGTTACATAGGACAGGGCGTCGAAGCTTTCTTT. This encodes CASSYIGQGVEAFF.